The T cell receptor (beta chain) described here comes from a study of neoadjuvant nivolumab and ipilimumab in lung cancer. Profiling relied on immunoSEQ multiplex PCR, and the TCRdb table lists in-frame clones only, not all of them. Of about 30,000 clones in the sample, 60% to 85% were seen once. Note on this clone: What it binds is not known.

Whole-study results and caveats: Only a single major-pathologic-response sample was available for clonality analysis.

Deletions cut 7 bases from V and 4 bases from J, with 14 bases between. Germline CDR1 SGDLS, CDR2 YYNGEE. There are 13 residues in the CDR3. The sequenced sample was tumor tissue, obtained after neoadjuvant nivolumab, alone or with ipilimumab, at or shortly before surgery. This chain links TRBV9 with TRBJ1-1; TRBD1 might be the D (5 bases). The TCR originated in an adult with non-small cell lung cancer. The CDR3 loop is CASGRGRGTEAFF. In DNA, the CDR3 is TGTGCCAGCGGCCGAGGAAGGGGCACTGAAGCTTTCTTT.